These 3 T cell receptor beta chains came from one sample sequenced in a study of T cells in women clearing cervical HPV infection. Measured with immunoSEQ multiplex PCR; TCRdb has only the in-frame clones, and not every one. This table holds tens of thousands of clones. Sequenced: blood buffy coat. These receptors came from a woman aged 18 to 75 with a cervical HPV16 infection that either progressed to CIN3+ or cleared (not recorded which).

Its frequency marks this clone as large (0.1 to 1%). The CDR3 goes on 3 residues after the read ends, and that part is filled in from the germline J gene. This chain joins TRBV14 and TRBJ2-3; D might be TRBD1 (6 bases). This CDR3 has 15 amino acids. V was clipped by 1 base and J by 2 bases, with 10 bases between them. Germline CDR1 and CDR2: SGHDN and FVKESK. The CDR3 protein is CASSQVGGPTDTQYF. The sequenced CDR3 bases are TGTGCCAGCAGCCAAGTAGGGGGACCCACAGATACG.

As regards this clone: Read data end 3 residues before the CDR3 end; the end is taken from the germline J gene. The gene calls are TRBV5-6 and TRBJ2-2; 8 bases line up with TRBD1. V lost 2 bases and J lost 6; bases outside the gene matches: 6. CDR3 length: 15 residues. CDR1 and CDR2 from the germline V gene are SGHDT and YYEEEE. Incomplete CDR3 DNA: TGTGCCAGCAGCTTCCGGGACAGGATGGCCGGGGAG. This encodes CASSFRDRMAGE. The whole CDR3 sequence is CASSFRDRMAGELFF.

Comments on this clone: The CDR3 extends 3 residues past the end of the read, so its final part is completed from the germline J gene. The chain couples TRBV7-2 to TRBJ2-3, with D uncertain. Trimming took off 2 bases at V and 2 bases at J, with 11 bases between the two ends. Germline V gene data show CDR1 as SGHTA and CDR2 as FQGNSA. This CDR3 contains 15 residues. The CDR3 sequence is CASSLTRSITDTQYF. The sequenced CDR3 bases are TGTGCCAGCAGCTTAACCCGGTCTATCACAGATACG. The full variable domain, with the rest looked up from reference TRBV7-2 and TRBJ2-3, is GAGVSQSPSNKVTEKGKDVELRCDPISGHTALYWYRQSLGQGLEFLIYFQGNSAPDKSGLPSDRFSAERTGGSVSTLTIQRTQQEDSAVYLCASSLTRSITDTQYFGPGTRLTVL.